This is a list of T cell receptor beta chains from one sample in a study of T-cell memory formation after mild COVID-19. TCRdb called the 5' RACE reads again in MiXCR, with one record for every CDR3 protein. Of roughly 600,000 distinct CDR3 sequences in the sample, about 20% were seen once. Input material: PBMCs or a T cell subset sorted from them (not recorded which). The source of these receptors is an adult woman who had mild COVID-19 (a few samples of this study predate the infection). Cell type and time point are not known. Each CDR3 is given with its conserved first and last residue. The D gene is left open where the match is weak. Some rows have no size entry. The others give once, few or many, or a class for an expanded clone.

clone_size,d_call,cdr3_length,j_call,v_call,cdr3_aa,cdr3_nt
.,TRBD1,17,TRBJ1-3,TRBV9,CASSVHPTGASGNTIYF,TGTGCCAGCAGCGTTCACCCGACAGGGGCCTCTGGAAACACCATATATTTT
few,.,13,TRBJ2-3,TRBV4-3,CASSRGGERPQYF,TGCGCCAGCAGCCGTGGCGGGGAAAGACCGCAGTATTTT
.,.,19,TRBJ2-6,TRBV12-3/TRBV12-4,CASSPPWGGVSSGANVLTF,TGTGCCAGCAGTCCCCCGTGGGGAGGAGTGAGCTCTGGGGCCAACGTCCTGACTTTC
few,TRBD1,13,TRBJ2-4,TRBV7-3,CASSRDSKSIQYF,TGTGCCAGCAGCCGGGACAGTAAAAGCATTCAGTACTTC
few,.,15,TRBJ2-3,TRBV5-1,CASSTSRGSTDTQYF,TGCGCCAGCAGCACTTCCAGGGGTAGCACAGATACGCAGTATTTT
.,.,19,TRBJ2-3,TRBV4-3,CASSQDLADTSYFTDTQYF,TGCGCCAGCAGCCAAGATTTGGCCGATACCTCTTACTTCACAGATACGCAGTATTTT
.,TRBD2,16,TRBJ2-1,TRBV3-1,CASSLLAGERYNEQFF,TGTGCCAGCAGCCTACTAGCGGGGGAGAGATACAATGAGCAGTTCTTC
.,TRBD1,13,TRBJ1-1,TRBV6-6,CASSSGTATEAFF,TGTGCCAGCAGTTCAGGGACAGCCACTGAAGCTTTCTTT
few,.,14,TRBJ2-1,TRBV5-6,CASSWGGAIHEQFF,TGTGCCAGCAGCTGGGGGGGGGCGATTCATGAGCAGTTCTTC
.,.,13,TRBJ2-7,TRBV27,CASSIRGSYEQYF,TGTGCCAGCAGTATCAGGGGCTCCTACGAGCAGTACTTC
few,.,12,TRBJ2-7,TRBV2,CASSEPSYEQYF,TGTGCCAGCAGTGAACCAAGCTACGAGCAGTACTTC
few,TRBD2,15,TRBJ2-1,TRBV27,CASSFRGLAGDEQFF,TGTGCCAGCAGTTTCAGGGGTTTAGCGGGAGATGAGCAGTTCTTC
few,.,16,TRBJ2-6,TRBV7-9,CASSLPRGAGANVLTF,TGTGCCAGCAGCTTACCCAGGGGGGCTGGGGCCAACGTCCTGACTTTC
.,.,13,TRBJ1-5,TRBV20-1,CSAREQGNQPQHF,TGCAGTGCTAGAGAACAGGGTAACCAGCCCCAGCATTTT
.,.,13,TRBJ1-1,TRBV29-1,CSVRRGGNTEAFF,TGCAGCGTTAGAAGGGGCGGGAACACTGAAGCTTTCTTT
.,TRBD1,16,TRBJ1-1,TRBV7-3,CASSLTGTAGNTEAFF,TGTGCCAGCAGCCTTACCGGGACAGCAGGGAACACTGAAGCTTTCTTT
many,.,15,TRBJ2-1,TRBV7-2,CASSLGYSYYNEQFF,TGTGCCAGCAGTCTTGGGTACTCTTACTACAATGAGCAGTTCTTC
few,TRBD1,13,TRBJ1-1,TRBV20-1,CSEPGTGNTEAFF,TGCAGTGAACCCGGGACAGGGAACACTGAAGCTTTCTTT
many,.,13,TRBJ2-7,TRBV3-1,CASSQDATYEQYF,TGTGCCAGCAGCCAAGACGCAACCTACGAGCAGTACTTC
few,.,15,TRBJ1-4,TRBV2,CASTDATGVKEKLFF,TGTGCCAGCACGGACGCGACGGGGGTGAAGGAAAAACTGTTTTTT
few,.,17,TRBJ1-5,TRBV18,CASSPRLGEQGHQPQHF,TGTGCCAGCTCACCACGCTTGGGGGAGCAGGGCCATCAGCCCCAGCATTTT
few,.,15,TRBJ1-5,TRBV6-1,CASSERPAGGQPQHF,TGTGCCAGCAGTGAACGGCCGGCGGGGGGGCAGCCCCAGCATTTT
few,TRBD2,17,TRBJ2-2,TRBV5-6,CASSFRLAGIGTGELFF,TGTGCCAGCAGCTTCCGACTAGCGGGAATCGGCACCGGGGAGCTGTTTTTT
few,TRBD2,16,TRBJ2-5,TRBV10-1,CASPRRGLAGVETQYF,TGCGCCAGCCCCAGGAGGGGACTAGCGGGAGTGGAGACCCAGTACTTC
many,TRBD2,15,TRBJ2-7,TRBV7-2,CASSLERTRGGEQYF,TGTGCCAGCAGCTTAGAACGGACCCGGGGGGGCGAGCAGTACTTC
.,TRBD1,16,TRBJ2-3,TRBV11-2,CASSLDHWGQADTQYF,TGTGCCAGCAGCTTAGATCATTGGGGACAGGCAGATACGCAGTATTTT
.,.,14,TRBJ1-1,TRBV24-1,CATSDSPQGSEAFF,TGTGCCACCAGTGATTCCCCCCAGGGCTCTGAAGCTTTCTTT
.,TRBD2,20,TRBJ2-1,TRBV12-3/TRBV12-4,CASRGVTSGGLRSSYNEQFF,TGTGCCAGCAGGGGGGTAACTAGCGGGGGGCTGAGAAGCTCCTACAATGAGCAGTTCTTC
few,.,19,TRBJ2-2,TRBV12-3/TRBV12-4,CASYLEGSSYFANTGELFF,TGTGCCAGCTATCTCGAGGGGTCCTCTTATTTCGCGAACACCGGGGAGCTGTTTTTT
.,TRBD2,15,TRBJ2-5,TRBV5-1,CASSLGSSGEETQYF,TGCGCCAGCAGCTTGGGGTCTAGCGGGGAAGAGACCCAGTACTTC
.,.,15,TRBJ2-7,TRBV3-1,CASSPRGGRAYEQYF,TGTGCCAGCAGCCCACGGGGTGGCAGGGCGTACGAGCAGTACTTC
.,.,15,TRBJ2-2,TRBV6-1,CASSEGHEPTGELFF,TGTGCCAGCAGTGAAGGACATGAGCCAACCGGGGAGCTGTTTTTT
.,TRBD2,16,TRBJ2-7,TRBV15,CATSSKAGGPSYEQYF,TGTGCCACCAGCAGTAAAGCGGGAGGGCCCTCCTACGAGCAGTACTTC
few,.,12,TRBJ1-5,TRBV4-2,CASSNRNQPQHF,TGTGCCAGCAGCAACCGCAATCAGCCCCAGCATTTT
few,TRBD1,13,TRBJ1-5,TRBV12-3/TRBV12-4,CASSSQGHQPQHF,TGTGCCAGCAGTTCACAGGGGCATCAGCCCCAGCATTTT
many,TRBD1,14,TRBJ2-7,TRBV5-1,CASSLGTGTYEQYF,TGCGCCAGCAGCTTGGGGACAGGGACCTACGAGCAGTACTTC
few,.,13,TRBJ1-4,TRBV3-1,CASSRNSREKLFF,TGTGCCAGCAGCCGGAACAGTAGGGAAAAACTGTTTTTT
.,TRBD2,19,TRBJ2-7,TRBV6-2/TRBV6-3,CASSYSLPSGRAGTYEQYF,TGTGCCAGCAGTTACTCCCTTCCTAGCGGGAGGGCCGGGACCTACGAGCAGTACTTC
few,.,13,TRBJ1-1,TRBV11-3,CASSPWSNTEAFF,TGTGCCAGCAGCCCTTGGTCGAACACTGAAGCTTTCTTT
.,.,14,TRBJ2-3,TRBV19,CASMASWGADTQYF,TGTGCCAGTATGGCTAGCTGGGGGGCAGATACGCAGTATTTT
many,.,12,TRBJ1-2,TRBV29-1,CSAQDRFYGYTF,TGCAGCGCCCAAGACAGATTCTATGGCTACACCTTC
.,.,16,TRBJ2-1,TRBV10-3,CAISESGESSYDEQFF,TGTGCCATCAGTGAGTCCGGCGAAAGCTCCTACGATGAGCAGTTCTTC
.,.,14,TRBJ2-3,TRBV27,CASCLALGTDTQYF,TGTGCCAGCTGTCTAGCTTTAGGTACAGATACGCAGTATTTT
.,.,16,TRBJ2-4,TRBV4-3,CASSPKGPGARNIQYF,TGCGCCAGCAGCCCGAAGGGTCCGGGAGCTAGGAACATTCAGTACTTC
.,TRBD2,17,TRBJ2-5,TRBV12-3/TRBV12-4,CASRRDGTSGGQETQYF,TGTGCCAGCAGGAGAGATGGGACTAGCGGGGGACAAGAGACCCAGTACTTC
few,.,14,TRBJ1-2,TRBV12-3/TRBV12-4,CASSLTVSLGGYTF,TGTGCCAGCAGTTTAACCGTGTCCCTGGGTGGCTACACCTTC
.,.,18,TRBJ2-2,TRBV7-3,CASSPLRGEVSNTGELFF,TGTGCCAGCAGCCCCCTAAGGGGGGAGGTGTCGAACACCGGGGAGCTGTTTTTT
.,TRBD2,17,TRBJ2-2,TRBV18,CASSPPISGVYTGELFF,TGTGCCAGCTCACCACCGATAAGCGGGGTTTACACCGGGGAGCTGTTTTTT
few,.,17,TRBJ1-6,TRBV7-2,CASSLAGVGINNSPLHF,TGTGCCAGCAGCTTAGCGGGGGTTGGAATAAATAATTCACCCCTCCACTTT
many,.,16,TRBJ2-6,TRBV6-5,CASSYSSDRGANVLTF,TGTGCCAGCAGTTACTCGTCGGATAGAGGGGCCAACGTCCTGACTTTC